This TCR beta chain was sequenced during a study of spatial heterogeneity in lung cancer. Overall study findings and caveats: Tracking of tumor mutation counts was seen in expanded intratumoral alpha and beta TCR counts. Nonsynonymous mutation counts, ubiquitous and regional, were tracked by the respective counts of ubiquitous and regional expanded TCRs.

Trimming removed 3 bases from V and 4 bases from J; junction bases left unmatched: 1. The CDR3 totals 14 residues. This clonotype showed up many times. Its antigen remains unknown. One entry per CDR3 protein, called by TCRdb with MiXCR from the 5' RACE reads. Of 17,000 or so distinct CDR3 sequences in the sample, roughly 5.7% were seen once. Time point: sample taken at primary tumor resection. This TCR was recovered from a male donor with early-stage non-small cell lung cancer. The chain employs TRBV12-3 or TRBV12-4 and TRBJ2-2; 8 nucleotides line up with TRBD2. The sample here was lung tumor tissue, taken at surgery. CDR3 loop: CASSFLAGTGELFF. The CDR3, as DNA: TGTGCCAGCAGTTTCCTAGCGGGCACCGGGGAGCTGTTTTTT.